This record looks at one TCR beta chain sequence and its context. Its antigen is as yet unknown. The sample belongs to a study of cytomegalovirus exposure and HLA in healthy donors. Study-wide findings and caveats: Earlier results showed most TCR beta V segments being productive about 87% or about 30% of the time.

The PCR was carried out with 60 Vbeta primers and 13 Jbeta primers. In the source study's methods: It was a later analysis that counted about 80 million unique TCR beta chains, of which roughly 10 million were shared. Libraries were prepared by immunoSEQ multiplex PCR; TCRdb keeps only in-frame clonotypes and omits some of them. V, J and clone size derive from that table, while D and trimming were established from the DNA sequence. The sample contains approximately 75,000 clones, 74% of which appear only once. The clonotype was recovered from a woman aged 60-75 years in good health and CMV-seropositive. The specimen sequenced was PBMCs.

The CDR3 here is CASSIPETGEANEKLFF. Written as DNA, the CDR3 is TGTGCCAGTAGTATCCCCGAAACAGGGGAAGCTAATGAAAAACTGTTTTTT. This chain connects TRBV19 to TRBJ1-4; 7 nucleotides align to TRBD1. The V segment lost 3 bases and the J segment 3 bases; nucleotides outside the gene matches: 10. The CDR3 consists of 17 residues. Germline V gene data show CDR1 as LNHDA and CDR2 as SQIVND (reference sequence).